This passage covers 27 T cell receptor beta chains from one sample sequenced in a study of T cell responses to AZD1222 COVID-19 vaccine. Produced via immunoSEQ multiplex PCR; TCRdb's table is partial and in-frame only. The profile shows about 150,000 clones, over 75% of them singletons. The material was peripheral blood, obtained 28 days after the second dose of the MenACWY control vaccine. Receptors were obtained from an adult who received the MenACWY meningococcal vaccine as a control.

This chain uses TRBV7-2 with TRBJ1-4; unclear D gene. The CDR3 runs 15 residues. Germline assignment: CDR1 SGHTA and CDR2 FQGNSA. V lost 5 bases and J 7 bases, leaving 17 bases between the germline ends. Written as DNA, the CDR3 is TGTGCCAGCAGCCTAGACGGCCGGGTGGGTGAAAAACTGTTTTTT. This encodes CASSLDGRVGEKLFF.

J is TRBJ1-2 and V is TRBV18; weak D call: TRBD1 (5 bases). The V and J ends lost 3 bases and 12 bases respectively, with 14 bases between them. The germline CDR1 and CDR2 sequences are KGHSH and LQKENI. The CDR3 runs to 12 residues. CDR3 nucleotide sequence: TGTGCCAGCTCACCCGGGGACCGGTTCCACACCTTC. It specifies CASSPGDRFHTF.

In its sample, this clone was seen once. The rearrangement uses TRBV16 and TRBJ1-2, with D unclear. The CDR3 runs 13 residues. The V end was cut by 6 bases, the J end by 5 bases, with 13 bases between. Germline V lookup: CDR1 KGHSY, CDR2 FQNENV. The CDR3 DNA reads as TGTGCCAGCAGACCCGGGCAGGAGTATGGCTACACCTTC. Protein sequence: CASRPGQEYGYTF.

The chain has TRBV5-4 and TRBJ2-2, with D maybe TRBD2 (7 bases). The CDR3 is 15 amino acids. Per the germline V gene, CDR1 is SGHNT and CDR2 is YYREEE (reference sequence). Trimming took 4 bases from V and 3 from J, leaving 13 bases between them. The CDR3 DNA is TGTGCCAGCAGCAGAGGGGGGGCGGACACCGGGGAGCTGTTTTTT. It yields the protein CASSRGGADTGELFF.

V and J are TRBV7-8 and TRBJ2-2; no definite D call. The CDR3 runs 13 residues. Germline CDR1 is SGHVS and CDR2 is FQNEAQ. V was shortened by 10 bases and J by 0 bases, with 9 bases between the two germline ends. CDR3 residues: CATTTANTGELFF. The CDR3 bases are TGTGCCACCACGACCGCGAACACCGGGGAGCTGTTTTTT. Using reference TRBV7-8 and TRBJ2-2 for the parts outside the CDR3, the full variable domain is GAGVSQSPRYKVAKRGQDVALRCDPISGHVSLFWYQQALGQGPEFLTYFQNEAQLDKSGLPSDRFFAERPEGSVSTLKIQRTQQEDSAVYLCATTTANTGELFFGEGSRLTVL.

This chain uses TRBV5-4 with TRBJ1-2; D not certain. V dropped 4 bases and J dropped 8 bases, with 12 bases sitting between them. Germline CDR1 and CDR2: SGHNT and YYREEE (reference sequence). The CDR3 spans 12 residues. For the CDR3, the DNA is TGTGCCAGCAGCACCCCCCCGGGAGGCTACACCTTC. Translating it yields CASSTPPGGYTF.

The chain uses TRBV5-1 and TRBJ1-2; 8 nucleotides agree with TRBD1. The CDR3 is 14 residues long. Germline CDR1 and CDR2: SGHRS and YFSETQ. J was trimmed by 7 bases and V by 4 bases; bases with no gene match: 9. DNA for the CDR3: TGCGCCAGCAGCGCCACCCAGGGGGCTCCTGGCTACACCTTC. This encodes CASSATQGAPGYTF. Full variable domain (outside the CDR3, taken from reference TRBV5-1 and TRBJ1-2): KAGVTQTPRYLIKTRGQQVTLSCSPISGHRSVSWYQQTPGQGLQFLFEYFSETQRNKGNFPGRFSGRQFSNSRSEMNVSTLELGDSALYLCASSATQGAPGYTFGSGTRLTVV.

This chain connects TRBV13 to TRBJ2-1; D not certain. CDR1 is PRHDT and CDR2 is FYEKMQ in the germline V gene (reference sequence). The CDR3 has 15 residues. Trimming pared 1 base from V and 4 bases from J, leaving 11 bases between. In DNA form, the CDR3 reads TGTGCCAGCAGCTTAGTGGTAAATCGGTACAATGAGCAGTTCTTC. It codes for CASSLVVNRYNEQFF.

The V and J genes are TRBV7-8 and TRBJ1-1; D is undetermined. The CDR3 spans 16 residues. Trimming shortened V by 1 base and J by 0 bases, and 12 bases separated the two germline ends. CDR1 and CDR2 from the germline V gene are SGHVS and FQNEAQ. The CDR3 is CASSLDRAGLNTEAFF. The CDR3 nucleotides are TGTGCCAGCAGCTTAGACAGAGCTGGGTTGAACACTGAAGCTTTCTTT.

The CDR3 protein is CSASSGGSLSGNTIYF. DNA of the CDR3: TGCAGTGCTAGTTCCGGCGGTTCCCTCTCTGGAAACACCATATATTTT. V usage is TRBV20-1 and J usage is TRBJ1-3, with D uncertain. CDR3 length: 16 residues. Trimming removed 3 bases from V and 0 bases from J, with 15 bases in between. Germline V gene sequence: CDR1 DFQATT, CDR2 SNEGSKA (reference sequence).

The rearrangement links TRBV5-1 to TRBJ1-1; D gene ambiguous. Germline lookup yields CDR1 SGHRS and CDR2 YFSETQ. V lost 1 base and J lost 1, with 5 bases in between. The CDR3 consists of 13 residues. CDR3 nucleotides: TGCGCCAGCAGCTTGCAACCGAACACTGAAGCTTTCTTT. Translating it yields CASSLQPNTEAFF.

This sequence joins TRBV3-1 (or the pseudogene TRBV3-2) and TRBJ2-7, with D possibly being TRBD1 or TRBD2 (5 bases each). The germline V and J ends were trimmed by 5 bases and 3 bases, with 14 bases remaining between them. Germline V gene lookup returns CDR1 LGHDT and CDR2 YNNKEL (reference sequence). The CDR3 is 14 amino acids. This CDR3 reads CASSRNRRVYEQYF. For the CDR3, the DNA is TGTGCCAGCAGCAGGAACAGGCGGGTCTACGAGCAGTACTTC.

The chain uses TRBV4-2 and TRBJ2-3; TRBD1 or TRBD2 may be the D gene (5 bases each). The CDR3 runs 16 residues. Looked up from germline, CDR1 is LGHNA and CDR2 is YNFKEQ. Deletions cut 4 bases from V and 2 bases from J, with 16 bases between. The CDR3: CASSPRDHSDTDTQYF. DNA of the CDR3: TGTGCCAGCAGCCCCCGGGACCATTCTGACACAGATACGCAGTATTTT.

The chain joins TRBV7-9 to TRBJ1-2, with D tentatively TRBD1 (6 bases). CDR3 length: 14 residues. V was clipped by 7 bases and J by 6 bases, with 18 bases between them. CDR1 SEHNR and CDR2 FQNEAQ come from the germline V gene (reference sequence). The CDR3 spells CASTPYRGNDGYTF. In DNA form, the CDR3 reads TGTGCCAGCACCCCTTATAGGGGGAACGATGGCTACACCTTC.

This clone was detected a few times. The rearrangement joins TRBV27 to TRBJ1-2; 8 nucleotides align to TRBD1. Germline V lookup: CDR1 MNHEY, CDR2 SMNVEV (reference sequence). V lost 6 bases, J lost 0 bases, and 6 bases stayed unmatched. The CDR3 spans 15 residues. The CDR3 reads CASRPTGGSNYGYTF. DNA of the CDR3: TGTGCCAGCAGGCCTACAGGGGGATCTAACTATGGCTACACCTTC.

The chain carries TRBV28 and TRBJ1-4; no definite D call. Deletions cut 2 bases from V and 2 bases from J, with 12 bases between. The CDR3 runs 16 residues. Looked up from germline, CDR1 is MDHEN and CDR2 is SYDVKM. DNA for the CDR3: TGTGCCAGCAGTTTAGGTCTATTAACTACTAATGAAAAACTGTTTTTT. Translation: CASSLGLLTTNEKLFF.

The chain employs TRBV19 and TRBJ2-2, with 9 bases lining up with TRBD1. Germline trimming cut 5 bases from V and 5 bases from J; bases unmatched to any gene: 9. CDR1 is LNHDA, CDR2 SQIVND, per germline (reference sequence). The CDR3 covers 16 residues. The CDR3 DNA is TGTGCCAGTAGTCCCTGGACAGGGGATTCTACCGGGGAGCTGTTTTTT. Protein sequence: CASSPWTGDSTGELFF.

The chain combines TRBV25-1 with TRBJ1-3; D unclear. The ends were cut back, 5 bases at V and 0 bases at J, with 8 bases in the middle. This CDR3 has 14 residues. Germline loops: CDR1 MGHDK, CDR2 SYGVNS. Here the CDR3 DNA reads TGTGCCAGCAGTCGGGCCAACTCTGGAAACACCATATATTTT. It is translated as CASSRANSGNTIYF.

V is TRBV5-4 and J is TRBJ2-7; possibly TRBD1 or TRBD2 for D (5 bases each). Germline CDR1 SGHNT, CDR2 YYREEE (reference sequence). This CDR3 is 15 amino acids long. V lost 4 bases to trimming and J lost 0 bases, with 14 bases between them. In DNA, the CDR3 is TGTGCCAGCAGCCCCTGGGACGGGGTCTCCTACGAGCAGTACTTC. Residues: CASSPWDGVSYEQYF. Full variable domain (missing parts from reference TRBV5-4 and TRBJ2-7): ETGVTQSPTHLIKTRGQQVTLRCSSQSGHNTVSWYQQALGQGPQFIFQYYREEENGRGNFPPRFSGLQFPNYSSELNVNALELDDSALYLCASSPWDGVSYEQYFGPGTRLTVT.

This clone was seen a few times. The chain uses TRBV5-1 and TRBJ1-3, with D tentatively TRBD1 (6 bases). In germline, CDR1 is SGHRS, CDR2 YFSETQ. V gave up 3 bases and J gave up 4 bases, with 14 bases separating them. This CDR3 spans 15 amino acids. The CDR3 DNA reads TGCGCCAGCAGCTCGACAGGTCAATCGGGAAACACCATATATTTT. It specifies CASSSTGQSGNTIYF.

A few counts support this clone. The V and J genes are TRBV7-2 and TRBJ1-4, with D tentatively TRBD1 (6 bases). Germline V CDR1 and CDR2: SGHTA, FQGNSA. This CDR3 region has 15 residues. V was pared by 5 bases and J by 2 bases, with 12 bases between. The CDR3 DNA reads TGTGCCAGCAGCCCCGCAGGGGCTACTAATGAAAAACTGTTTTTT. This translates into CASSPAGATNEKLFF.

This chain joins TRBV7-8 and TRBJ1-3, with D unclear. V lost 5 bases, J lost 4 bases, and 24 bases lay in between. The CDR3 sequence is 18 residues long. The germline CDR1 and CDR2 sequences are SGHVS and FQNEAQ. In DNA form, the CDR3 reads TGTGCCAGCAGCCCCCCAGTCAGGTTCAGACGTTCGGGAAACACCATATATTTT. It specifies CASSPPVRFRRSGNTIYF.

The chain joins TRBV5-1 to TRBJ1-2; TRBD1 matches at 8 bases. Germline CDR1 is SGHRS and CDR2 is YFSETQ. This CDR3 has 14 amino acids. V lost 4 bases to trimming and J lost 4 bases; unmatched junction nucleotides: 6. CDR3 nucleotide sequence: TGCGCCAGCAGCCTGGGACAGGCAATCTATGGCTACACCTTC. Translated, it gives CASSLGQAIYGYTF.

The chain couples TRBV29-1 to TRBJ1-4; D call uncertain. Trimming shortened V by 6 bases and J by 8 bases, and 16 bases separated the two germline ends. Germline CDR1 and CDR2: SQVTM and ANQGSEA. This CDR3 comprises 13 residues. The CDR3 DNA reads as TGCAGCGTGCCGGGCCCTATGGGCGAAAAACTGTTTTTT. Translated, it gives CSVPGPMGEKLFF.

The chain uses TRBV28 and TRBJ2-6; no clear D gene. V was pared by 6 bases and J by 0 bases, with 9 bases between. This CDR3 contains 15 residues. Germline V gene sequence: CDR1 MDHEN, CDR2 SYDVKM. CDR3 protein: CASRKLSSGANVLTF. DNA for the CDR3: TGTGCCAGCAGAAAACTGAGCTCTGGGGCCAACGTCCTGACTTTC.

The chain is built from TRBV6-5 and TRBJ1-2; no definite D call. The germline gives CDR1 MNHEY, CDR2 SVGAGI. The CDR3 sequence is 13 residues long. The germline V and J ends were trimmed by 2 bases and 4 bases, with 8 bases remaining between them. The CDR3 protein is CASSYTQLYGYTF. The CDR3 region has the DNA TGTGCCAGCAGTTACACACAGCTCTATGGCTACACCTTC.

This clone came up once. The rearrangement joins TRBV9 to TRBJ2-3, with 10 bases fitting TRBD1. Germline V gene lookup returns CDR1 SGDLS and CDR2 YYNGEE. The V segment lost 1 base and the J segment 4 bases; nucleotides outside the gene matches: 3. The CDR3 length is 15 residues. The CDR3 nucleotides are TGTGCCAGCAGCGTATGGACAGGGGGATCAGATACGCAGTATTTT. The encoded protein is CASSVWTGGSDTQYF.